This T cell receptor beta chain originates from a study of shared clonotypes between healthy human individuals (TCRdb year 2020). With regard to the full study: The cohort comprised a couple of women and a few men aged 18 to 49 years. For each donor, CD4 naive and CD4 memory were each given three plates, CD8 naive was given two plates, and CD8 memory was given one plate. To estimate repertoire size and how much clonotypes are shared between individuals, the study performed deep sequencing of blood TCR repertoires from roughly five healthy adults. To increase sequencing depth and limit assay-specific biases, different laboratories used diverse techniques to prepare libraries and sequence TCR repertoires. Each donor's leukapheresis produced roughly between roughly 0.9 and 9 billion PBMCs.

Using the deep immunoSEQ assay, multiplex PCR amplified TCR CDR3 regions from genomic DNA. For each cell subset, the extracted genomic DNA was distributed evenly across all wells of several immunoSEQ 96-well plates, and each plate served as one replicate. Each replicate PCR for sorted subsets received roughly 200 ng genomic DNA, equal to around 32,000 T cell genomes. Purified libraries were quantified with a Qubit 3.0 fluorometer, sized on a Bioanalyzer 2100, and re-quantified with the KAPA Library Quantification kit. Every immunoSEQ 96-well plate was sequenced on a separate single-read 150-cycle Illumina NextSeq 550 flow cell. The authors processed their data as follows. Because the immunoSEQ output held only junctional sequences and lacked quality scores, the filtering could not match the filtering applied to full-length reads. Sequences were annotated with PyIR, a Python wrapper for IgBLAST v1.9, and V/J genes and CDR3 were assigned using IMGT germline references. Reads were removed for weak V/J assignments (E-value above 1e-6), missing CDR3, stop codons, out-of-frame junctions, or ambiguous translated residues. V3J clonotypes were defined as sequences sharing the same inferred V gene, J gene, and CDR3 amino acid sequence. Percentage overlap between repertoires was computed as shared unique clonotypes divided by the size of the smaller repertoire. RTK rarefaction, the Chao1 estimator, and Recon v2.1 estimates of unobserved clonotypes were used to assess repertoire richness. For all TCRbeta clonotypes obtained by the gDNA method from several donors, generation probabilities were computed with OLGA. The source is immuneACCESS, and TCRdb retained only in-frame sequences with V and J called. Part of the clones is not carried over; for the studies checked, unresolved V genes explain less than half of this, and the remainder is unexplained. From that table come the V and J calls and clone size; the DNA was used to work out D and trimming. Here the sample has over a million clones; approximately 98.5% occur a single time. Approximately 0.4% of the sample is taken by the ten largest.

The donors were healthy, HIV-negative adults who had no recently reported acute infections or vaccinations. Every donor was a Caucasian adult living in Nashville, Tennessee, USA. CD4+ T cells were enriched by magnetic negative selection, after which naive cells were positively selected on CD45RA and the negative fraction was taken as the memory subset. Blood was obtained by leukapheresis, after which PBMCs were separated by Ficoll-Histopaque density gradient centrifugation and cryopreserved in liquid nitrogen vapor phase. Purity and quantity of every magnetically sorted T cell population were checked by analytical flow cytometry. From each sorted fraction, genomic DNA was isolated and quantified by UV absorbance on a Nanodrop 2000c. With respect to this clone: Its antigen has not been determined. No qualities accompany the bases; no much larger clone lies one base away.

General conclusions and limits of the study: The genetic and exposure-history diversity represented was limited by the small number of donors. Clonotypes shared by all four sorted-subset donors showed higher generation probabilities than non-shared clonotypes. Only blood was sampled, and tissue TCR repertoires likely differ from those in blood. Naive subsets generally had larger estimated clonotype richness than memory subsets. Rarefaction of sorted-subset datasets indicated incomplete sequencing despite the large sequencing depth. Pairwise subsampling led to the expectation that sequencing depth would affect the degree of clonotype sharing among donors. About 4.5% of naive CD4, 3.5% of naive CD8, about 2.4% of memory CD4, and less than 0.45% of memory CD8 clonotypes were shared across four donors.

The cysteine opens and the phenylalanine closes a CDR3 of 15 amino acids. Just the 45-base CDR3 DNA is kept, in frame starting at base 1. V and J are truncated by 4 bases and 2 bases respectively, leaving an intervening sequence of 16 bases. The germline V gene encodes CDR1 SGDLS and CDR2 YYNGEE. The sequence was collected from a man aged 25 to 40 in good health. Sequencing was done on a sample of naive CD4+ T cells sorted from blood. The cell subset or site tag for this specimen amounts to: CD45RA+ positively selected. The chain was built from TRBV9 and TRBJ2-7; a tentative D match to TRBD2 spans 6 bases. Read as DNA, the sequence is TGTGCCAGCAGCCCACTAGCAGGGTTACCCTACGAGCAGTACTTC. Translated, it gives CASSPLAGLPYEQYF.